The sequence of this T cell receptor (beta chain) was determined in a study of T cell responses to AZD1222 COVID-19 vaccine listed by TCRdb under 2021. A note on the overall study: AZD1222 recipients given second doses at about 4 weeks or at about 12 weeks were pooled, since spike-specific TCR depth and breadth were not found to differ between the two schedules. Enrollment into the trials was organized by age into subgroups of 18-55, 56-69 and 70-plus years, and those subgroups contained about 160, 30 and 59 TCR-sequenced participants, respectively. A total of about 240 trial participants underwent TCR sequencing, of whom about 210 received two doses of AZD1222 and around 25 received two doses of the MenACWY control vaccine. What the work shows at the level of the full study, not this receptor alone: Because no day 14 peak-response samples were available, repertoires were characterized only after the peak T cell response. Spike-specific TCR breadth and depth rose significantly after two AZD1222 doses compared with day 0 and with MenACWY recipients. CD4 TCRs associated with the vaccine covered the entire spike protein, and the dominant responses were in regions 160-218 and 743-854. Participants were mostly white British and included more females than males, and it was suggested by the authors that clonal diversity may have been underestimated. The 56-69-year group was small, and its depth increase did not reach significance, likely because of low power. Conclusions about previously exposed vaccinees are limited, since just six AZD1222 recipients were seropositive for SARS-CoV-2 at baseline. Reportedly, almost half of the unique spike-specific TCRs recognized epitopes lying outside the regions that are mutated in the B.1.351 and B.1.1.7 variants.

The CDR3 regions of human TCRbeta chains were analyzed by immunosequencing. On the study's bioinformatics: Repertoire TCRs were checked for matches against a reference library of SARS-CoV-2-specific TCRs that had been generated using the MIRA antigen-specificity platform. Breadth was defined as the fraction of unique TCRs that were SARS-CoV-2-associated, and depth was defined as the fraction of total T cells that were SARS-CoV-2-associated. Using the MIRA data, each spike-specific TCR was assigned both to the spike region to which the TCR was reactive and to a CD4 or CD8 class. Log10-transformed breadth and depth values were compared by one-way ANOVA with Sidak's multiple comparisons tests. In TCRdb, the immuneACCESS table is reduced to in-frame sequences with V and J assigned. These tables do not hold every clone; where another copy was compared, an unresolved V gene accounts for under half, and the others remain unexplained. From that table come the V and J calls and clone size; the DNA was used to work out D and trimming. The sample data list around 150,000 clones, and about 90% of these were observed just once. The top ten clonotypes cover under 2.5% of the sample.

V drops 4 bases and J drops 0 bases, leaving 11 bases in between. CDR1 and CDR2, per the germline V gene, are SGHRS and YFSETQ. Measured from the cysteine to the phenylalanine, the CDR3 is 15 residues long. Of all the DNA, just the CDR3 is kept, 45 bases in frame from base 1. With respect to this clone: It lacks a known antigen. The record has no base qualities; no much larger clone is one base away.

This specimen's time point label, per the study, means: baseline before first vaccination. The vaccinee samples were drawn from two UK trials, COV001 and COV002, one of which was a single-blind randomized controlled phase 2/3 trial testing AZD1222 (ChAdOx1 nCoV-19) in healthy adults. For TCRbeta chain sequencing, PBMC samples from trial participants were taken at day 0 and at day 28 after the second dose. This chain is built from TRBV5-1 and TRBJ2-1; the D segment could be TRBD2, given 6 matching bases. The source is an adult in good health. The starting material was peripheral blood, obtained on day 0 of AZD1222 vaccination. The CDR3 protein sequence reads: CASSDGSSSYNEQFF. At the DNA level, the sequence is TGCGCCAGCAGCGACGGGAGTTCCTCCTACAATGAGCAGTTCTTC.